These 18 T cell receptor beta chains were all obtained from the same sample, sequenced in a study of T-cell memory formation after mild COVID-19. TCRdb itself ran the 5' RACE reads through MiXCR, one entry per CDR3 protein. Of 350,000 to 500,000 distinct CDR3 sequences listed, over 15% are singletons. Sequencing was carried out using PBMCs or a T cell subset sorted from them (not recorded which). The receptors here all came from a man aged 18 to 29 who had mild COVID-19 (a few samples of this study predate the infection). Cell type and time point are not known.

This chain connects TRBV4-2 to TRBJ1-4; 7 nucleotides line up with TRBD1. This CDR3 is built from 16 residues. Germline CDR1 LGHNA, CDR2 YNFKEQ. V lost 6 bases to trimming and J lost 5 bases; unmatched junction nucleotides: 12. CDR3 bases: TGTGCCAGCAGTCTCGGAGCCGGGACAGAAAATGAAAAACTGTTTTTT. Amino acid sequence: CASSLGAGTENEKLFF.

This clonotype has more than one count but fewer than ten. In DNA form, the CDR3 reads TGCGCCAGCACCCTGGGTCGGGGGATCACTGAAGCTTTCTTT. It codes for CASTLGRGITEAFF. The J gene is TRBJ1-1, the V gene TRBV5-1, with D perhaps matching TRBD1 (5 bases). V was cut by 6 bases and J by 4 bases, with 16 bases left in between. This CDR3 is built from 14 residues. The germline gives CDR1 SGHRS, CDR2 YFSETQ.

As DNA, the CDR3 is TGTGCCACCAGTGAATCTGGGCCATACACAGATACGCAGTATTTT. This codes for CATSESGPYTDTQYF. This chain connects TRBV24-1 to TRBJ2-3, with D uncertain. Per the germline V gene, CDR1 is KGHDR and CDR2 is SFDVKD. Trimming pared 4 bases from V and 2 bases from J, leaving 12 bases between. This CDR3 contains 15 residues.

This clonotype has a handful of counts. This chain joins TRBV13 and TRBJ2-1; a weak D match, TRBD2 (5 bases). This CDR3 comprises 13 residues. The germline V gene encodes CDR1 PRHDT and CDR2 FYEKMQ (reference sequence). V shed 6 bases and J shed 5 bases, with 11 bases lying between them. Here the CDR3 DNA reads TGTGCCAGCAGGCGGGTGACCAACAATGAGCAGTTCTTC. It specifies CASRRVTNNEQFF.

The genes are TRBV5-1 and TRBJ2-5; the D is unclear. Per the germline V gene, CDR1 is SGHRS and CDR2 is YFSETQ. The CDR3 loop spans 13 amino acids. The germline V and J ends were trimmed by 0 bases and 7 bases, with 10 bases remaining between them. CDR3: CASSLGHLSTQYF. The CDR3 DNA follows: TGCGCCAGCAGCTTGGGACATTTGTCGACCCAGTACTTC.

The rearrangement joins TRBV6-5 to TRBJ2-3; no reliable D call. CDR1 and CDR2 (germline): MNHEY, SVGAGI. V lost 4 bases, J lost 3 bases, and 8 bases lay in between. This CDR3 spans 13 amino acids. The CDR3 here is CASSSRRTDTQYF. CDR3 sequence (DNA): TGTGCCAGCAGTTCCCGACGGACAGATACGCAGTATTTT.

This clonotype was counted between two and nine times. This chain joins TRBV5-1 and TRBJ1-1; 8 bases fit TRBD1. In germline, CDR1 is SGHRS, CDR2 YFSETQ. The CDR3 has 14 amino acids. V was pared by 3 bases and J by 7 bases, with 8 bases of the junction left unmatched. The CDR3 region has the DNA TGCGCCAGCAGCTCGGGGGGTGGACAGGGTGAAGCTTTCTTT. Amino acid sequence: CASSSGGGQGEAFF.

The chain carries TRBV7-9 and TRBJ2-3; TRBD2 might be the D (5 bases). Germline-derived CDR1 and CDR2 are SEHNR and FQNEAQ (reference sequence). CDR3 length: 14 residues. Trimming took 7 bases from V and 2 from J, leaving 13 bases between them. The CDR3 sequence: CASTFLASTDTQYF. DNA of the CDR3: TGTGCCAGCACTTTCCTAGCTTCCACAGATACGCAGTATTTT.

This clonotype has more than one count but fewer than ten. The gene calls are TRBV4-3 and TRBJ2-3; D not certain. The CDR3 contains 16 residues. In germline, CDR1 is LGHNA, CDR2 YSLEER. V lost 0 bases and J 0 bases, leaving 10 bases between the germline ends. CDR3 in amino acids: CASSQEALPSTDTQYF. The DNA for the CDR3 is TGCGCCAGCAGCCAAGAGGCTTTGCCTAGCACAGATACGCAGTATTTT.

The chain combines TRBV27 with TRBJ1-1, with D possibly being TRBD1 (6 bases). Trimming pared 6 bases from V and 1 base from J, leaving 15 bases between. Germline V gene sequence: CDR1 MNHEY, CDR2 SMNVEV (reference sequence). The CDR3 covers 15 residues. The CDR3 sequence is CASRRRGGSNTEAFF. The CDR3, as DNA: TGTGCCAGCAGGCGGAGGGGGGGATCGAACACTGAAGCTTTCTTT.

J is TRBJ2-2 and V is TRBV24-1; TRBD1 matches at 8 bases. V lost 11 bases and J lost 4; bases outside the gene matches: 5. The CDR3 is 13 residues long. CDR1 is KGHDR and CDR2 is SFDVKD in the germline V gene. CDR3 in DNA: TGTGCCATCAGGGGGCGAGGCACCGGGGAGCTGTTTTTT. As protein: CAIRGRGTGELFF.

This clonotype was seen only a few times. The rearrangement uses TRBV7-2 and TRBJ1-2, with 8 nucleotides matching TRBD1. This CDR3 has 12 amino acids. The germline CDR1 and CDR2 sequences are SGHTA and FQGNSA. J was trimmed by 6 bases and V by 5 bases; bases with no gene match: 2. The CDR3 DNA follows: TGTGCCAGCAGCCGGACAGGGAATGGCTACACCTTC. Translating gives CASSRTGNGYTF. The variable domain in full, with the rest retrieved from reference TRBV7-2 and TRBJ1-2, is GAGVSQSPSNKVTEKGKDVELRCDPISGHTALYWYRQSLGQGLEFLIYFQGNSAPDKSGLPSDRFSAERTGGSVSTLTIQRTQQEDSAVYLCASSRTGNGYTFGSGTRLTVV.

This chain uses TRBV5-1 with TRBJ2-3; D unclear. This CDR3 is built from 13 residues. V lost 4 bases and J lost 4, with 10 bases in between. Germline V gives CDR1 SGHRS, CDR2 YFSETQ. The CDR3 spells CASSPDRPDTQYF. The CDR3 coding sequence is TGCGCCAGCAGCCCGGACCGTCCAGATACGCAGTATTTT. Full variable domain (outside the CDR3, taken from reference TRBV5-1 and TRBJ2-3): KAGVTQTPRYLIKTRGQQVTLSCSPISGHRSVSWYQQTPGQGLQFLFEYFSETQRNKGNFPGRFSGRQFSNSRSEMNVSTLELGDSALYLCASSPDRPDTQYFGPGTRLTVL.

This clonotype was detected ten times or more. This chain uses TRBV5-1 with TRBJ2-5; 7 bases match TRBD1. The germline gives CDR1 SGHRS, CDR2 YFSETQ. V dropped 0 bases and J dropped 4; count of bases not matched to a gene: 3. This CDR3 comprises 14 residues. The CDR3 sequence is CASSLDRGGETQYF. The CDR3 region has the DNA TGCGCCAGCAGCTTGGACAGGGGTGGAGAGACCCAGTACTTC.

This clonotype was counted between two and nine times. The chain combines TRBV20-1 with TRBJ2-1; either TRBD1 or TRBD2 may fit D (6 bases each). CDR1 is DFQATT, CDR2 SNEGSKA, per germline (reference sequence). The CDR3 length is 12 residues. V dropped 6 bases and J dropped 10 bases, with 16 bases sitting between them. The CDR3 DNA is TGCAGTGCGCCTTCGGGGGCTAGGGAGCAGTTCTTC. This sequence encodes CSAPSGAREQFF.

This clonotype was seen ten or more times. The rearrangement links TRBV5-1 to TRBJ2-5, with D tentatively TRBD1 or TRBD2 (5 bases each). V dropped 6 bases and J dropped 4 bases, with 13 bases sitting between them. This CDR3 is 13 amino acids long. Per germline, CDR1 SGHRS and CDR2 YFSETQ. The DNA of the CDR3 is TGCGCCAGCACCCAATGGGGGTTAGAGACCCAGTACTTC. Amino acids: CASTQWGLETQYF.

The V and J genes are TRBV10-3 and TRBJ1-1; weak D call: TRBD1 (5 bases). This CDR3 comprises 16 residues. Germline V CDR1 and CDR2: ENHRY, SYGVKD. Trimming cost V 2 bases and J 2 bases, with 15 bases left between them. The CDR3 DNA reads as TGTGCCATCAGTGAGCCGCCCCGGGGGGTTAACACTGAAGCTTTCTTT. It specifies CAISEPPRGVNTEAFF.

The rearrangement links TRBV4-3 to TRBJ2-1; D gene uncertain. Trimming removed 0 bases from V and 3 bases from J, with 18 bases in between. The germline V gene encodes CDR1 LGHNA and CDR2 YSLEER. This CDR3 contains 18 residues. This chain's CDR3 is CASSQDHLALPHYNEQFF. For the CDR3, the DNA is TGCGCCAGCAGCCAAGATCATTTAGCCCTTCCCCACTACAATGAGCAGTTCTTC.